These 25 T cell receptor beta chains were all obtained from the same sample, sequenced in a study of blood T cell repertoires in COVID-19. The table came from immunoSEQ multiplex PCR; TCRdb's copy has only in-frame clones and leaves some out. The sample lists 150,000 to 200,000 clones, under 90% occurring once. The sequenced material came from peripheral blood. All receptors come from a woman over 75 with acute or convalescent COVID-19.

The CDR3 sequence: CASTGTPLIGYTF. The CDR3 DNA sequence: TGTGCCAGCACCGGGACACCCCTTATTGGCTACACCTTC. V gene TRBV28 combines with J gene TRBJ1-2; weak D call: TRBD1 (6 bases). V dropped 7 bases and J dropped 7 bases, with 16 bases sitting between them. CDR3 length: 13 amino acids. The germline gives CDR1 MDHEN, CDR2 SYDVKM.

J is TRBJ2-3 and V is TRBV6-4; 7 nucleotides align to TRBD2. Germline assignment: CDR1 MRHNA and CDR2 SNTAGT. Losses at the gene ends were 8 bases for V and 3 bases for J; bases not matched to a gene: 11. This CDR3 has 15 amino acids. The CDR3 sequence: CASSPRAGETDTQYF. In DNA form, the CDR3 reads TGTGCCAGCTCGCCAAGGGCGGGAGAAACAGATACGCAGTATTTT.

There are a few counts of this clone. For the CDR3, the DNA is TGTGCCAGCAGCCGGGGACAGGACGTTTATCAGCCCCAGCATTTT. Its protein is CASSRGQDVYQPQHF. The rearrangement uses TRBV6-6 and TRBJ1-5, with TRBD1 matching 8 bases. V lost 6 bases, J lost 5 bases, and 9 bases stayed unmatched. In germline, CDR1 is MNHNY, CDR2 SVGAGI (reference sequence). This CDR3 has 15 residues.

The chain carries TRBV10-3 and TRBJ1-2; D perhaps matches TRBD1 (5 bases). This CDR3 contains 11 residues. The germline V and J ends were trimmed by 6 bases and 6 bases, with 8 bases remaining between them. Germline assignment: CDR1 ENHRY and CDR2 SYGVKD. In DNA form, the CDR3 reads TGTGCCATCAGCGCCAGGGATGGCTACACCTTC. Translation: CAISARDGYTF.

This rearrangement joins TRBV27 to TRBJ2-7; 9 bases are a match to TRBD2. Germline V gene sequence: CDR1 MNHEY, CDR2 SMNVEV (reference sequence). The CDR3 extends over 14 amino acids. Trimming at V came to 8 bases and at J to 4 bases, leaving 9 bases not matched to a gene. CDR3 in DNA: TGTGCCAGCGCCGCTAGCGGGATAGGGTACGAGCAGTACTTC. Translated: CASAASGIGYEQYF.

This clone was recorded only once. The CDR3 nucleotides read TGTGCCAGCAGTCGGGACAGGAACACTGAAGCTTTCTTT. Residues: CASSRDRNTEAFF. J is TRBJ1-1 and V is TRBV6-5, with 7 bases matching TRBD1. The CDR3 covers 13 residues. V was pared by 5 bases and J by 1 base, with 1 base of the junction left unmatched. From germline, CDR1 is MNHEY and CDR2 SVGAGI.

For the CDR3, the DNA is TGTGCCAGCAGCTTGACAGGGCATAGAGATACGCAGTATTTT. Its translation: CASSLTGHRDTQYF. V and J are TRBV5-6 and TRBJ2-3; maybe TRBD1 (6 bases). V lost 1 base and J lost 5, with 11 bases in between. CDR1 and CDR2 (germline): SGHDT, YYEEEE. CDR3 length: 14 residues.

The V and J genes are TRBV2 and TRBJ1-4; 7 bases line up with TRBD1. Trimming at V came to 6 bases and at J to 8 bases, leaving 3 bases not matched to a gene. Looked up from germline, CDR1 is SNHLY and CDR2 is FYNNEI. The CDR3 is 12 residues long. CDR3 loop: CASRQGWEKLFF. CDR3 sequence (DNA): TGTGCCAGCAGACAGGGGTGGGAAAAACTGTTTTTT. The variable domain in full, with the rest retrieved from reference TRBV2 and TRBJ1-4, is EPEVTQTPSHQVTQMGQEVILRCVPISNHLYFYWYRQILGQKVEFLVSFYNNEISEKSEIFDDQFSVERPDGSNFTLKIRSTKLEDSAMYFCASRQGWEKLFFGSGTQLSVL.

The chain combines TRBV9 with TRBJ1-2, with 9 positions matching TRBD1. Trimming removed 8 bases from V and 0 bases from J; junction bases left unmatched: 8. CDR3 length: 15 amino acids. Germline CDR1 reads SGDLS; CDR2 reads YYNGEE. The DNA of the CDR3 is TGTGCCAGTAAACTTGGGACAGGGTCTAACTATGGCTACACCTTC. Protein sequence: CASKLGTGSNYGYTF.

This chain uses TRBV7-2 with TRBJ1-2; 7 nucleotides agree with TRBD1. With 10 bases clipped from V and 6 bases from J, the junction kept 11 bases outside the gene matches. From germline, CDR1 is SGHTA and CDR2 FQGNSA. CDR3 length equals 13 residues. The CDR3 reads CAIYRGIRNGYTF. The DNA for the CDR3 is TGTGCCATCTACAGGGGCATAAGGAATGGCTACACCTTC.

This clone showed up just a few times. The chain uses TRBV7-2 and TRBJ1-3, with D hard to call. This CDR3 comprises 16 residues. Trimming took off 7 bases at V and 0 bases at J, with 16 bases between the two ends. Germline V CDR1 and CDR2: SGHTA, FQGNSA. CDR3 amino acids: CASTPKSRNSGNTIYF. In nucleotides, the CDR3 is TGTGCCAGCACCCCTAAGTCGCGAAACTCTGGAAACACCATATATTTT.

This CDR3 reads CASKLSQGTDTQYF. The CDR3 DNA reads as TGTGCCAGCAAGCTTTCTCAGGGCACAGATACGCAGTATTTT. The genes are TRBV6-5 and TRBJ2-3; no clear D. The CDR3 runs to 14 residues. The V and J ends lost 7 bases and 1 base respectively, with 12 bases between them. The germline gives CDR1 MNHEY, CDR2 SVGAGI.

This clone showed up just once. The CDR3 bases are TGTGCCAGCAGAAAAACGACTAGCGGGAACTTCAATGAGCAGTTCTTC. This codes for CASRKTTSGNFNEQFF. The rearrangement links TRBV27 to TRBJ2-1, with TRBD2 matching over 11 bases. This CDR3 spans 16 amino acids. Germline CDR1 and CDR2: MNHEY and SMNVEV (reference sequence). Unmatched junction bases numbered 10, after V lost 6 bases and J lost 6 bases.

This rearrangement joins TRBV7-2 to TRBJ1-4; D might be TRBD1 (5 bases). The germline V gene encodes CDR1 SGHTA and CDR2 FQGNSA. Trimming removed 3 bases from V and 5 bases from J, with 16 bases in between. This CDR3 is built from 16 residues. The CDR3 nucleotides read TGTGCCAGCAGCTTCCCAGGGTCCGGGCGGAATGAAAAACTGTTTTTT. Translating it yields CASSFPGSGRNEKLFF.

V gene TRBV3-1 (or the pseudogene TRBV3-2) combines with J gene TRBJ2-1; maybe TRBD2 (5 bases). Germline loops: CDR1 LGHDT, CDR2 YNNKEL (reference sequence). Deletions cut 4 bases from V and 8 bases from J, with 9 bases between. CDR3 length: 12 residues. Here the CDR3 reads CASSRGWDEQFF. Here the CDR3 DNA reads TGTGCCAGCAGCCGAGGGTGGGATGAGCAGTTCTTC.

The chain is built from TRBV7-2 and TRBJ2-3; TRBD2 aligns across 8 bases. The CDR3 extends over 15 amino acids. The junction had 7 bases not matched to a gene; V was cut back by 8 bases and J by 0 bases. Per germline, CDR1 SGHTA and CDR2 FQGNSA. CDR3 bases: TGTGCCAGCGGAATGAGCGGGGGTAGCACAGATACGCAGTATTTT. It yields the protein CASGMSGGSTDTQYF. Using reference TRBV7-2 and TRBJ2-3 for the parts outside the CDR3, the full variable domain is GAGVSQSPSNKVTEKGKDVELRCDPISGHTALYWYRQSLGQGLEFLIYFQGNSAPDKSGLPSDRFSAERTGGSVSTLTIQRTQQEDSAVYLCASGMSGGSTDTQYFGPGTRLTVL.

V and J are TRBV5-1 and TRBJ1-5, with 9 bases fitting TRBD1. V lost 2 bases and J lost 6; bases outside the gene matches: 3. The germline CDR1 and CDR2 sequences are SGHRS and YFSETQ. The CDR3 has 14 amino acids. The DNA for the CDR3 is TGCGCCAGCAGCTTCACAGGGGGCGGTCAGCCCCAGCATTTT. Protein product: CASSFTGGGQPQHF.

Concerning this clone: The identical CDR3 is also encoded by other nucleotide sequences in the sample. The genes are TRBV5-4 and TRBJ2-5; 9 bases align to TRBD1. This CDR3 comprises 15 residues. Germline loops: CDR1 SGHNT, CDR2 YYREEE (reference sequence). V was clipped by 0 bases and J by 1 base; unmatched bases: 1. Here the CDR3 DNA reads TGTGCCAGCAGCTTGGAGGGACAGGGCCAAGAGACCCAGTACTTC. This encodes CASSLEGQGQETQYF.

This chain uses TRBV10-2 with TRBJ2-1, with TRBD2 matching over 8 bases. This CDR3 has 15 amino acids. The germline gives CDR1 WSHSY, CDR2 SAAADI. V dropped 2 bases and J dropped 4; count of bases not matched to a gene: 4. Here the CDR3 DNA reads TGCGCCAGCAGTGAGACTAGCGGCCTGTACAATGAGCAGTTCTTC. Translating it yields CASSETSGLYNEQFF.

This sequence joins TRBV7-2 and TRBJ2-5, with unresolved D. The ends were cut back, 5 bases at V and 5 bases at J, with 9 bases in the middle. Germline V CDR1 and CDR2: SGHTA, FQGNSA. There are 12 residues in the CDR3. CDR3 DNA: TGTGCCAGCAGCCACCCCGGGGAGACCCAGTACTTC. Encoded protein: CASSHPGETQYF.

V is TRBV6-2 or TRBV6-3 and J is TRBJ1-5, with TRBD1 as a possible D gene (5 bases). The CDR3 sequence is 15 residues long. Trimming took 4 bases from V and 2 from J, leaving 12 bases between them. Germline CDR1 reads MNHEY; CDR2 reads SVGEGT. CDR3 sequence: CASSWGDVGNQPQHF. The CDR3 DNA is TGTGCCAGCAGTTGGGGGGACGTAGGCAATCAGCCCCAGCATTTT.

The chain couples TRBV27 to TRBJ1-1; TRBD1 is a possible D gene (6 bases). The V gene's germline CDR1 is MNHEY and CDR2 SMNVEV (reference sequence). The CDR3 is 19 residues long. V was shortened by 0 bases and J by 0 bases, with 20 bases between the two germline ends. The CDR3 bases are TGTGCCAGCAGTTTATCGAGGCCCTCCCAGGGGAACATGAACACTGAAGCTTTCTTT. It specifies CASSLSRPSQGNMNTEAFF.

The chain links TRBV5-6 to TRBJ2-4; possibly TRBD2 for D (5 bases). V was trimmed by 2 bases and J by 3 bases, leaving 21 bases between them. The CDR3 consists of 18 residues. Per germline, CDR1 SGHDT and CDR2 YYEEEE. The chain's CDR3 is CASSFLAGLEVDKNIQYF. CDR3 DNA: TGTGCCAGCAGCTTTTTGGCTGGTCTGGAGGTAGACAAAAACATTCAGTACTTC.

The chain is built from TRBV6-2 or TRBV6-3 and TRBJ1-6, with TRBD1 matching over 10 bases. The CDR3 totals 18 residues. V gave up 5 bases and J gave up 4 bases; unmatched junction bases: 11. The germline CDR1 and CDR2 sequences are MNHEY and SVGEGT. CDR3 nucleotides: TGTGCCAGCAGTCGCGATCCCGGGACAGGGGAGTATAATTCACCCCTCCACTTT. It is translated as CASSRDPGTGEYNSPLHF.

The rearrangement links TRBV10-3 to TRBJ2-1, with no clear D. Between the trimmed V and J ends, which lost 0 bases and 4 bases, there was a span of 10 bases. CDR1 is ENHRY and CDR2 is SYGVKD in the germline V gene. There are 15 residues in the CDR3. CDR3 DNA sequence: TGTGCCATCAGTGAGTCTGGCGGATCATACAATGAGCAGTTCTTC. Its translation: CAISESGGSYNEQFF.